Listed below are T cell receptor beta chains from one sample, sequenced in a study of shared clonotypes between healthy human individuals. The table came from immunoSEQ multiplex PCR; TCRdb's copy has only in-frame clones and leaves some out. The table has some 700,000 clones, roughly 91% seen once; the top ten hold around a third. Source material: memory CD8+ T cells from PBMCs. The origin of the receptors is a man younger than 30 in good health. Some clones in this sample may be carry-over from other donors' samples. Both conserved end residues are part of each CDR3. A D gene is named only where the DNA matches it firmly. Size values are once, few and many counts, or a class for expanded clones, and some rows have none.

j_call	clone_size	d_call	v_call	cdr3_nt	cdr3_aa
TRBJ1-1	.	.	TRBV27	TGTGCCAGCAGGGGACTTAATGAAGCTTTCTTT	CASRGLNEAFF
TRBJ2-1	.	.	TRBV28	TGTGCCAGCAGTCTAGGACTGTACAATGAGCAGTTCTTC	CASSLGLYNEQFF
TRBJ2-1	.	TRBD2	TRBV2	TGTGCCAGCCTTCGACCCCTAGCGGGCAATGAGCAGTTCTTC	CASLRPLAGNEQFF
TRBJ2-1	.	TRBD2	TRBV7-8	TGTGCCAGCAGCTTAACTAGCGGGAGTCAAGATGAGCAGTTCTTC	CASSLTSGSQDEQFF
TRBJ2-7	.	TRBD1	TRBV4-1	TGCGCCAGCAGCCCCCAGACCGATTACAGGGGGCTGAGCTACGAGCAGTACTTC	CASSPQTDYRGLSYEQYF
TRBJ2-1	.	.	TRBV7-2	TGTGCCAGCAGCTTACCGCCCTACAATGAGCAGTTCTTC	CASSLPPYNEQFF
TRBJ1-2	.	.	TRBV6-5	TGTGCCAGCAGTTTAAACTATGGCTACACCTTC	CASSLNYGYTF
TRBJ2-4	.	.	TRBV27	TGTGCCAGCAGTTCCCTTGACGGCATTCAGTACTTC	CASSSLDGIQYF
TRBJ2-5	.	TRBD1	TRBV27	TGTGCCAGCAGTTTATCCGCGGGACAGGCCGACCAAGAGACCCAGTACTTC	CASSLSAGQADQETQYF
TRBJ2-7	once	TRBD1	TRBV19	TGTGCCAGTACCGCGGACAGGCTCCACGAGCAGTACTTC	CASTADRLHEQYF
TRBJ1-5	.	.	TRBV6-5	TGTGCCAGCAGTTCCCGACAGTTCTCTCAGCCCCAGCATTTT	CASSSRQFSQPQHF
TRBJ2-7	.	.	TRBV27	TGTGCCAGCAGTTTGTCTCCCCGCTACTACGAGCAGTACTTC	CASSLSPRYYEQYF
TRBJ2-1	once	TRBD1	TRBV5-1	TGCGCCAGCAGCTCCGGACAGGGTTTTACCTATGAGCAGTTCTTC	CASSSGQGFTYEQFF
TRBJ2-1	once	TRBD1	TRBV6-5	TGTGCCAGCAGCGAGAGGGACAGCAATGCGGATGAGCAGTTCTTC	CASSERDSNADEQFF
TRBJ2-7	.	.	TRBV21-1	TGTGCCAGCAGCAACCGGGACAGGGGGCGCTACTACGAGCAGTACTTC	CASSNRDRGRYYEQYF
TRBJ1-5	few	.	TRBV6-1	TGTGCCAGCAGTGAAGGCGGTTTAACAAATCAGCCCCAGCATTTT	CASSEGGLTNQPQHF
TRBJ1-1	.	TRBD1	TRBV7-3	TGTGCCAGCAGCTTACAAGACAGGGTTACTGAAGCTTTCTTT	CASSLQDRVTEAFF
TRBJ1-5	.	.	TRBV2	TGTGCCAGCAGTGAAGCCGGGGGCGGCAATCAGCCCCAGCATTTT	CASSEAGGGNQPQHF
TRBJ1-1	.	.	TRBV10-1	TGCGCCAGCAGTGATAGAGGGGGGCCCGCTGAAGCTTTCTTT	CASSDRGGPAEAFF
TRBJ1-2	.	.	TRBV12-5	TGTGCTAGTGGTTTTGGGCGAAACTATGGCTACACCTTC	CASGFGRNYGYTF
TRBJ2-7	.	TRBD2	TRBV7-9	TGTGCCAGCAGCCCACTAGCGGGAGGGTCCTACGAGCAGTACTTC	CASSPLAGGSYEQYF
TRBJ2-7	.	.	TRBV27	TGTGCCAGCAGTGTCGGGGACGGCCGCTCCTACGAGCAGTACTTC	CASSVGDGRSYEQYF
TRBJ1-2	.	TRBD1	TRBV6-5	TGTGCCAGCAGTTATGGACAGGGGAACTATGGCTACACCTTC	CASSYGQGNYGYTF
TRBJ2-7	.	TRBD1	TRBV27	TGTGCCAGCAGCCTCAACAGGGGAGTAGACTACGAGCAGTACTTC	CASSLNRGVDYEQYF
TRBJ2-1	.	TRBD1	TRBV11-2	TGTGCCAGCAGCTCCCGGGACAGGGGATACAATGAGCAGTTCTTC	CASSSRDRGYNEQFF
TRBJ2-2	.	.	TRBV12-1	TGTGCCAGCCCCCCCGGCAGGGCGAATAGCGGGAGGGTCCACACCGGGGAGCTGTTTTTT	CASPPGRANSGRVHTGELFF
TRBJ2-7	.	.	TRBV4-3	TGCGCCAGCAGCCAAGATAAAAGGGCAGGCTCCTACGAGCAGTACTTC	CASSQDKRAGSYEQYF
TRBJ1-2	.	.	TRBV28	TGTGCCAGCAGTTCCCACGCCCACAGGGACGCCTATGGCTACACCTTC	CASSSHAHRDAYGYTF
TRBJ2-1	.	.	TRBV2	TGTGCCAGCAGGGATAGGACCTACAATGAGCAGTTCTTC	CASRDRTYNEQFF
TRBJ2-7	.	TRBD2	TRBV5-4	TGTGCCAGCAGCTCGGGACTAGCGGGAGGGTACGAGCAGTACTTC	CASSSGLAGGYEQYF
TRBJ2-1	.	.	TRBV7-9	TGTGCCAGCAGGCGGGAAGGGGGGAACAATGAGCAGTTCTTC	CASRREGGNNEQFF
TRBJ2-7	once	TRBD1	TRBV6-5	TGTGCCAGCAGTTACTCGACAGGGACCCCCTACGAGCAGTACTTC	CASSYSTGTPYEQYF
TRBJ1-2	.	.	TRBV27	TGTGCCAGCAGTTTATCAACAGGGAACTATGGCTACACCTTC	CASSLSTGNYGYTF
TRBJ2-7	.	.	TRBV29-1	TGCAGCGTTGAAGTTGGGGGGCGAGGCTACGAGCAGTACTTC	CSVEVGGRGYEQYF
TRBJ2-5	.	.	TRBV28	TGTGCCAGCAGTTTCCGGGCCCTGAGGAGGGAGACCCAGTACTTC	CASSFRALRRETQYF
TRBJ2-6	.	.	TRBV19	TGTGCCAGTAGTATAGTAGTGGCTGGGGCCAACGTCCTGACTTTC	CASSIVVAGANVLTF
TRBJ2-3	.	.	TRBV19	TGTGCCAGTAGTCCCAGGGCGACAGATACGCAGTATTTT	CASSPRATDTQYF
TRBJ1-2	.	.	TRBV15	TGTGCCACCAGCTCTAACCCCCGCCCAGGATGGATATATGGCTACACCTTC	CATSSNPRPGWIYGYTF
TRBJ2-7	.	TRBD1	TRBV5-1	TGCGCCAGCAGCCCGGGACAGGGGGCCAACGAGCAGTACTTC	CASSPGQGANEQYF
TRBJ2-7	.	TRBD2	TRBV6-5	TGTGCCAGCCTGGGTAGCGGGAAAGTACACGAGCAGTACTTC	CASLGSGKVHEQYF
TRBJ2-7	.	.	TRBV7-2	TGTGCCAGCAGCGACCGGGACACGGAACCTTACGAGCAGTACTTC	CASSDRDTEPYEQYF
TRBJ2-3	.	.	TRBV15	TGTGCCACCAGGCAGGGCCAGACCACAGATACGCAGTATTTT	CATRQGQTTDTQYF
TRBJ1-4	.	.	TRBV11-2	TGTGCCAGCAGCGCCAGGTGGGGGGAGGAAAAACTGTTTTTT	CASSARWGEEKLFF
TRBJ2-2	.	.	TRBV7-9	TGTGCCAGCAGCAGCCGGGTTTCGACCGGGGAGCTGTTTTTT	CASSSRVSTGELFF
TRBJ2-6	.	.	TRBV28	TGTGCCAGCAGTTGGAGCTCTGGGGCCAACGTCCTGACTTTC	CASSWSSGANVLTF
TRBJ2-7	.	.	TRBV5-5	TGTGCCAGCAGCGGCCCGGCCAACTACGAGCAGTACTTC	CASSGPANYEQYF
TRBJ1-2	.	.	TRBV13	TGTGCCAGCAGCTTAGACCACGTTGGGTCCTTCTATGGCTACACCTTC	CASSLDHVGSFYGYTF
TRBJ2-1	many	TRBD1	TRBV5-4	TGTGCCAGCATCGGAGTCGGGACAGGGGTCAATGAGCAGTTCTTC	CASIGVGTGVNEQFF
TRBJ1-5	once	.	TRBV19	TGTGCCAGTATGTGGCCGGGTCAGCCCCAGCATTTT	CASMWPGQPQHF
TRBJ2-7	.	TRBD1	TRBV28	TGTGCCAGCAGTTTACCGGACAGGGGGCTGTTGGGCACCTACGAGCAGTACTTC	CASSLPDRGLLGTYEQYF
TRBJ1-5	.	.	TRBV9	TGTGCCAGCAGCCTGGAGGGAGAAACCGATCAGCCCCAGCATTTT	CASSLEGETDQPQHF
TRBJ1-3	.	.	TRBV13	TGTGCCAGCCATATAGGCGGGGCCCCCGAGGCGGGAAACACCATATATTTT	CASHIGGAPEAGNTIYF
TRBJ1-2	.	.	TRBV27	TGTGCCAGCAGTTCCCTCGGAAGGGCATACTATGGCTACACCTTC	CASSSLGRAYYGYTF
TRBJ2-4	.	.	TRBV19	TGTGCCAGTAGTCCCCGGGACTCTCTGGCCAAAAACATTCAGTACTTC	CASSPRDSLAKNIQYF
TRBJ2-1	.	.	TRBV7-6	TGTGCCAGCAGCCCCTTCGCGGGGGCCCATGAGCAGTTCTTC	CASSPFAGAHEQFF
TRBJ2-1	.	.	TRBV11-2	TGTGCCAGCGCTTGGGGACCCCCATCCTACAATGAGCAGTTCTTC	CASAWGPPSYNEQFF
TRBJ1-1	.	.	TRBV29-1	TGCAGCGTTGGGATGAACACTGAAGCTTTCTTT	CSVGMNTEAFF
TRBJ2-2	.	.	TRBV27	TGTGCCAGCAGTTCTGACAGGTGGAACACCGGGGAGCTGTTTTTT	CASSSDRWNTGELFF
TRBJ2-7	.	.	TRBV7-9	TGTGCCAGCAGCCCAGTGTTACCTACCTACGAGCAGTACTTC	CASSPVLPTYEQYF